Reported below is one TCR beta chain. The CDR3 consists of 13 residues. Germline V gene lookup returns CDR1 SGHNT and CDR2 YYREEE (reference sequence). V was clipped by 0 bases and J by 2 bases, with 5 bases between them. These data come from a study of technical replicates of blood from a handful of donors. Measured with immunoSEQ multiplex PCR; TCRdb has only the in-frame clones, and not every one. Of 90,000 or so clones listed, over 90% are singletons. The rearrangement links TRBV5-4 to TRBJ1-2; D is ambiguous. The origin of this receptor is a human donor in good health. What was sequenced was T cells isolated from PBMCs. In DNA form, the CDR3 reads TGTGCCAGCAGCTTGGCCGAGAACTATGGCTACACCTTC. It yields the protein CASSLAENYGYTF.